This is a list of T cell receptor beta chains from one sample in a study of human T cells and chemical hapten exposure. TCRdb redid the calling of the RACE reads with MiXCR, one entry per CDR3 protein. The sample includes over 130,000 distinct CDR3 sequences, about 12% of them seen just once. Sequenced material: whole blood, taken in connection with sensitization to the hapten diphenylcyclopropenone (DPC). These receptors all come from a woman between 50 and 59 years old with alopecia areata. Some clones in this sample may be carry-over from other donors' samples. CDR3s include the opening cysteine and the closing phenylalanine or tryptophan. D genes are given only for firm matches. Only some rows state a clone size, as once, few, many or a class for expanded clones.

v_gene	d_gene	j_gene	abundance	CDR3aa	CDR3nt
TRBV5-1	NA	TRBJ2-2	few	CASSLGGRSNTGELFF	TGCGCCAGCAGCCTGGGGGGGCGCTCGAACACCGGGGAGCTGTTTTTT
TRBV12-3/TRBV12-4	TRBD2	TRBJ2-2	few	CASSPGLAGGVTGELFF	TGTGCCAGCAGCCCAGGACTAGCGGGAGGGGTCACCGGGGAGCTGTTTTTT
TRBV24-1	TRBD1	TRBJ2-1	NA	CATSVPDRYLYNEQFF	TGTGCCACCAGTGTCCCGGACAGGTACCTTTACAATGAGCAGTTCTTC
TRBV9	NA	TRBJ2-3	NA	CASSVGPGPTTDTQYF	TGTGCCAGCAGCGTAGGGCCAGGGCCCACCACAGATACGCAGTATTTT
TRBV11-2	NA	TRBJ2-7	many	CASSPRALWTDEQYF	TGTGCCAGCAGCCCCAGGGCACTTTGGACGGACGAGCAGTACTTC
TRBV27	TRBD2	TRBJ2-7	many	CASSPTPPPRLAENSYEQYF	TGTGCCAGCAGTCCAACCCCACCCCCGCGACTAGCTGAGAACTCCTACGAGCAGTACTTC
TRBV10-3	TRBD1	TRBJ1-3	many	CAIKGQGITGNTIYF	TGTGCCATCAAGGGACAGGGGATAACTGGAAACACCATATATTTT
TRBV6-6	NA	TRBJ2-7	NA	CASSYSTATFYEQYF	TGTGCCAGCAGTTACTCGACCGCAACCTTCTACGAGCAGTACTTC
TRBV30	NA	TRBJ1-2	few	CAILGRGYGYTF	TGTGCCATATTAGGTAGGGGCTATGGCTACACCTTC
TRBV6-4	NA	TRBJ2-2	NA	CASSGPPLTGELFF	TGTGCCAGCAGTGGCCCCCCTTTGACCGGGGAGCTGTTTTTT
TRBV12-3/TRBV12-4	TRBD2	TRBJ2-1	NA	CASSLGDYRSSYNEQFF	TGTGCCAGCAGTTTAGGGGACTACCGGAGCTCCTACAATGAGCAGTTCTTC
TRBV10-3	TRBD1	TRBJ1-1	NA	CAISAEGQGKPEAFF	TGTGCCATCAGTGCAGAGGGACAGGGGAAACCTGAAGCTTTCTTT
TRBV29-1	NA	TRBJ2-1	NA	CSVAVTTSYNEQFF	TGCAGCGTTGCCGTTACGACCTCCTACAATGAGCAGTTCTTC
TRBV7-6	TRBD2	TRBJ2-2	few	CASSLWGPTSGRPGELFF	TGTGCCAGCAGCTTATGGGGGCCGACTAGCGGGAGACCCGGGGAGCTGTTTTTT
TRBV29-1	NA	TRBJ2-1	few	CSVDPEWGNEQFF	TGCAGCGTTGACCCTGAGTGGGGAAATGAGCAGTTCTTC
TRBV7-2	TRBD1	TRBJ1-6	many	CASSPRQGRNSPLHF	TGTGCCAGCAGCCCACGACAGGGACGCAATTCACCCCTCCACTTT
TRBV2	TRBD1	TRBJ1-1	NA	CAGRGQGSEAFF	TGTGCCGGCAGAGGACAGGGGTCTGAAGCTTTCTTT
TRBV28	TRBD2	TRBJ2-1	many	CASIGGGNNEQFF	TGTGCCAGCATTGGGGGAGGGAACAATGAGCAGTTCTTC
TRBV20-1	TRBD2	TRBJ2-7	NA	CSAPSPASGTNEQYF	TGCAGTGCTCCTTCCCCGGCTAGCGGGACCAACGAGCAGTACTTC
TRBV27	NA	TRBJ2-7	NA	CASSYEVSYEQYF	TGTGCCAGCAGTTATGAGGTCTCCTACGAGCAGTACTTC
TRBV7-9	NA	TRBJ1-6	few	CASSLSSDSPLHF	TGTGCCAGCAGCTTATCGAGCGATTCACCCCTCCACTTT
TRBV20-1	TRBD2	TRBJ2-3	few	CSASLGTRADTQYF	TGCAGTGCTAGCTTAGGGACTAGAGCAGATACGCAGTATTTT
TRBV12-3/TRBV12-4	TRBD2	TRBJ2-1	NA	CASSQRGTSGRNEQFF	TGTGCCAGCAGTCAGCGAGGGACTAGCGGGAGAAATGAGCAGTTCTTC
TRBV7-9	TRBD2	TRBJ2-7	many	CASSPVRLAAYEQYF	TGTGCCAGCAGCCCCGTTCGGCTAGCGGCCTACGAGCAGTACTTC
TRBV5-5	NA	TRBJ2-1	few	CASTLPGGYNEQFF	TGTGCCAGCACCCTTCCCGGGGGTTACAATGAGCAGTTCTTC
TRBV20-1	TRBD2	TRBJ2-1	many	CSARGALAGINEQFF	TGCAGTGCTAGAGGGGCGCTAGCGGGGATCAATGAGCAGTTCTTC
TRBV5-1	NA	TRBJ2-5	few	CASSLLGIQETQYF	TGCGCCAGCAGCTTGCTAGGCATCCAAGAGACCCAGTACTTC
TRBV28	NA	TRBJ2-7	many	CASSGGSGSHEQYF	TGTGCCAGCAGCGGGGGATCGGGATCCCACGAGCAGTACTTC
TRBV20-1	TRBD2	TRBJ2-3	NA	CSARTSGRVITDTQYF	TGCAGTGCTAGAACTAGCGGGAGGGTTATCACAGATACGCAGTATTTT
TRBV29-1	NA	TRBJ1-2	many	CSVEEPGTGGYTF	TGCAGCGTTGAAGAACCGGGGACGGGCGGCTACACCTTC
TRBV12-3/TRBV12-4	NA	TRBJ2-2	NA	CASTRTGPTGELFF	TGTGCCAGCACCCGGACTGGACCCACCGGGGAGCTGTTTTTT
TRBV29-1	NA	TRBJ1-4	many	CSVYIAGGVHEKLFF	TGCAGCGTCTACATCGCGGGGGGCGTCCATGAAAAACTGTTTTTT
TRBV6-5	NA	TRBJ2-5	many	CASSSGTGETQYF	TGTGCCAGCAGTTCTGGGACCGGGGAGACCCAGTACTTC
TRBV2	TRBD1	TRBJ2-7	few	CASSRGQEKIYEQYF	TGTGCCAGCAGCCGGGGACAGGAGAAAATCTACGAGCAGTACTTC
TRBV19	TRBD2	TRBJ2-7	NA	CASSIRDGTIYEQYF	TGTGCCAGTAGTATTAGGGACGGGACTATCTACGAGCAGTACTTC
TRBV28	TRBD2	TRBJ2-7	NA	CASTPSGISSYEQYF	TGTGCCAGCACCCCCAGCGGGATCAGCTCCTACGAGCAGTACTTC
TRBV20-1	NA	TRBJ1-2	many	CSAREQGRNYGYTF	TGCAGTGCTAGAGAGCAGGGGCGTAACTATGGCTACACCTTC
TRBV28	TRBD2	TRBJ2-7	few	CASRSSGKYEQYF	TGTGCCAGCAGGTCTAGCGGGAAATACGAGCAGTACTTC
TRBV10-3	TRBD1	TRBJ2-1	NA	CAISGTGVNNEQFF	TGTGCCATTTCCGGGACAGGGGTCAACAATGAGCAGTTCTTC
TRBV7-2	TRBD1	TRBJ2-5	many	CASSVGQGFEETQYF	TGTGCCAGCAGTGTTGGACAGGGCTTTGAAGAGACCCAGTACTTC
TRBV20-1	NA	TRBJ1-2	few	CSARDMVTSYGYTF	TGCAGTGCTAGAGATATGGTCACCAGCTATGGCTACACCTTC
TRBV28	TRBD1	TRBJ1-1	few	CASSSGTASDTEAFF	TGTGCCAGCAGCTCCGGGACAGCTTCGGACACTGAAGCTTTCTTT
TRBV6-5	TRBD2	TRBJ2-7	NA	CASSAPGLAREQYF	TGTGCCAGCAGTGCGCCGGGACTAGCGAGGGAGCAGTACTTC
TRBV27	NA	TRBJ1-2	NA	CASSSKGKWNGYTF	TGTGCCAGCAGTTCAAAGGGGAAGTGGAATGGCTACACCTTC
TRBV2	NA	TRBJ2-2	NA	CAIQGRGGELFF	TGTGCCATCCAGGGTCGAGGCGGGGAGCTGTTTTTT